This T cell receptor (beta chain) was recovered during a study of blood T cells in healthy people across ages. The CDR3 consists of 15 residues. Trimming removed 1 base from V and 0 bases from J, with 8 bases in between. Germline V gene lookup returns CDR1 SGHAT and CDR2 FQNNGV. A minimum of 5.5 micrograms of total RNA was extracted per sample. The use of a sample-barcoded 5' primer and a J-beta primer mix characterized a second PCR of about 7 to 12 cycles. Each of the samples gave a minimum of 3 million paired-end reads that contained CDR3. TCRdb redid the calling of the 5' RACE reads with MiXCR, one entry per CDR3 protein. The top ten hold 2.5% to 3.5% of the sample, which has more than 650,000 distinct CDR3 sequences, 20% to 30% seen once. Another study also made use of these data, one on T cells of mothers and their children. This second study says: Using approximately 1.6 ug per 15 ul, all extracted RNA underwent cDNA synthesis.

V is TRBV11-2 and J is TRBJ2-3; D remains unclear. This receptor was obtained from a boy aged 10-17 years in good health. Sequences were obtained from blood. CDR3: CASSLGGFSTDTQYF. In DNA, the CDR3 is TGTGCCAGCAGCTTAGGCGGTTTTAGCACAGATACGCAGTATTTT. Using reference TRBV11-2 and TRBJ2-3 for the parts outside the CDR3, the full variable domain is EAGVAQSPRYKIIEKRQSVAFWCNPISGHATLYWYQQILGQGPKLLIQFQNNGVVDDSQLPKDRFSAERLKGVDSTLKIQPAKLEDSAVYLCASSLGGFSTDTQYFGPGTRLTVL.